This T cell receptor (beta chain) was identified during a study of shared clonotypes between healthy human individuals. Notes on the study in general: Rarefaction demonstrated incomplete sorted-subset sequencing despite large depth.

The CDR3 has 16 residues. The germline CDR1 and CDR2 sequences are LNHDA and SQIVND (reference sequence). The junction had 10 bases not matched to a gene; V was cut back by 10 bases and J by 0 bases. Worth noting for this clone: Its matching antigen is unknown.

Using immunoSEQ multiplex PCR, the repertoire was profiled, and TCRdb retains in-frame clones only, with some absent. The sample carries roughly 400,000 clones, around 96% recorded once. Source material: memory CD8+ T cells sorted from blood. Subset in this sample: CD45RO+ cells pooled with CCR7-negative TemRA cells. The rearrangement links TRBV19 to TRBJ1-5, with 9 bases identical to TRBD1. This TCR was recovered from a man in his thirties or forties in good health. In nucleotides, the CDR3 is TGTGCCACCGCACAGGGGGCCCTTTATAGCAATCAGCCCCAGCATTTT. It yields the protein CATAQGALYSNQPQHF.